This passage covers 27 T cell receptor beta chains from one sample sequenced in a study of technical replicates of blood from a handful of donors (dated by TCRdb to 2016 to 2017). To prepare the library, the immunoSEQ multiplex PCR assay was applied. Drawn from immuneACCESS, this table holds only the in-frame rearrangements with V and J called that TCRdb kept. Clones are partly lost; checked studies trace under half to an unresolved V gene and leave the rest unexplained. Here the sample has 67,000 or so clones; 80% to 95% occur a single time. The ten largest account for approximately 0.37% of the sample. Sequencing was done on a sample of T cells isolated from PBMCs. The receptor set was obtained from a human donor in good health.

The chain has TRBV2 and TRBJ1-1, with D uncertain. Per the germline V gene, CDR1 is SNHLY and CDR2 is FYNNEI. This CDR3 has 15 amino acids. Trimming pared 1 base from V and 1 base from J, leaving 10 bases between. For the CDR3, the DNA is TGTGCCAGCAGTGAAGTTATATTCAGGAACACTGAAGCTTTCTTT. It codes for CASSEVIFRNTEAFF.

J is TRBJ1-1 and V is TRBV5-4; maybe TRBD1 (6 bases). The CDR3 consists of 15 residues. Looked up from germline, CDR1 is SGHNT and CDR2 is YYREEE (reference sequence). Between the trimmed V and J ends, which lost 2 bases and 4 bases, there was a span of 15 bases. CDR3 nucleotide sequence: TGTGCCAGCAGCTTTGAGGAGGGGGGGAGCACTGAAGCTTTCTTT. Amino acid sequence: CASSFEEGGSTEAFF.

This clone was recorded once. This sequence joins TRBV19 and TRBJ1-2; 7 nucleotides line up with TRBD1. The CDR3 totals 15 residues. V lost 5 bases to trimming and J lost 1 base; unmatched junction nucleotides: 7. Germline V gene sequence: CDR1 LNHDA, CDR2 SQIVND (reference sequence). Written as DNA, the CDR3 is TGTGCCAGTAGTGTGACAGGGATCCTTAACTATGGCTACACCTTC. Translation: CASSVTGILNYGYTF.

The chain joins TRBV9 to TRBJ2-7; 8 bases agree with TRBD2. V trimming: 4 bases; J trimming: 2 bases; junction bases outside the gene matches: 5. Germline V gene data show CDR1 as SGDLS and CDR2 as YYNGEE. This CDR3 comprises 14 residues. DNA of the CDR3: TGTGCCAGCAGCCCTACTAGCGGAACCTACGAGCAGTACTTC. Protein: CASSPTSGTYEQYF. The entire variable domain, with the rest obtained from reference TRBV9 and TRBJ2-7, is as follows: DSGVTQTPKHLITATGQRVTLRCSPRSGDLSVYWYQQSLDQGLQFLIQYYNGEERAKGNILERFSAQQFPDLHSELNLSSLELGDSALYFCASSPTSGTYEQYFGPGTRLTVT.

The chain couples TRBV6-5 to TRBJ2-3; possibly TRBD1 for D (5 bases). V was trimmed by 6 bases and J by 4 bases, leaving 11 bases between them. From germline, CDR1 is MNHEY and CDR2 SVGAGI. The CDR3 has 13 amino acids. The chain's CDR3 is CASSPLGPDTQYF. CDR3 sequence (DNA): TGTGCCAGCAGCCCACTGGGGCCAGATACGCAGTATTTT.

J is TRBJ1-1 and V is TRBV2; D is uncertain. This CDR3 is built from 10 residues. The V end lost 9 bases, the J end lost 6 bases, and 8 bases lay between the germline ends. CDR1 is SNHLY, CDR2 FYNNEI, per germline. DNA of the CDR3: TGTGCCAGTTTCCGGGCTGAAGCTTTCTTT. It encodes CASFRAEAFF.

The chain employs TRBV4-3 and TRBJ1-2, with TRBD1 matching 7 bases. Germline CDR1 and CDR2: LGHNA and YSLEER. The CDR3 totals 15 residues. Losses at the gene ends were 4 bases for V and 1 base for J; bases not matched to a gene: 6. The chain's CDR3 is CASSLTGFINYGYTF. Written as DNA, the CDR3 is TGCGCCAGCAGCCTGACAGGGTTCATTAACTATGGCTACACCTTC.

The chain uses TRBV21-1 and TRBJ2-5; the tabulated D call, TRBD2, remains unverified against the DNA. TRBV21-1 is shown as a pseudogene. The CDR3 totals 15 residues. CDR3 region: CASSKKDRIQETQYF. The CDR3 bases are TGTGCCAGCAGCAAAAAAGATAGAATCCAAGAGACCCAGTACTTC.

This chain connects TRBV6-1 to TRBJ1-5; a weak D match, TRBD1 (5 bases). Germline CDR1 is MNHNS and CDR2 is SASEGT. The CDR3 sequence is 14 residues long. The V end lost 3 bases, the J end lost 4 bases, and 10 bases lay between the germline ends. CDR3 nucleotides: TGTGCCAGCAGTGATTACAGGCCTAATCAGCCCCAGCATTTT. This encodes CASSDYRPNQPQHF.

The chain is built from TRBV2 and TRBJ2-2; the D gene is possibly TRBD1 (6 bases). CDR1 and CDR2 (germline): SNHLY, FYNNEI. V was shortened by 4 bases and J by 4 bases, with 10 bases between the two germline ends. CDR3 size: 14 residues. This chain's CDR3 is CASSALGATGELFF. In DNA form, the CDR3 reads TGTGCCAGCAGTGCCCTGGGGGCCACCGGGGAGCTGTTTTTT. Looking up the rest from reference TRBV2 and TRBJ2-2 gives the full variable domain: EPEVTQTPSHQVTQMGQEVILRCVPISNHLYFYWYRQILGQKVEFLVSFYNNEISEKSEIFDDQFSVERPDGSNFTLKIRSTKLEDSAMYFCASSALGATGELFFGEGSRLTVL.

This chain links TRBV29-1 with TRBJ2-1, with D possibly TRBD2 on 6 matching bases. The CDR3 runs 13 residues. The germline CDR1 and CDR2 sequences are SQVTM and ANQGSEA. V lost 3 bases, J lost 2 bases, and 8 bases lay in between. CDR3 region: CSVDGGAYNEQFF. CDR3 DNA sequence: TGCAGCGTTGACGGGGGTGCCTACAATGAGCAGTTCTTC.

The chain recombines TRBV19 with TRBJ1-1, with D possibly TRBD1 on 5 matching bases. CDR3 size: 13 residues. V was pared by 1 base and J by 7 bases, with 10 bases between. Germline V gene lookup returns CDR1 LNHDA and CDR2 SQIVND (reference sequence). This chain's CDR3 is CASSIAQDFEAFF. The CDR3 region has the DNA TGTGCCAGTAGTATAGCACAGGATTTTGAAGCTTTCTTT.

The chain employs TRBV6-5 and TRBJ1-1; D is ambiguous. The CDR3 runs 14 residues. Trimming left V 7 bases short and J 0 bases short, with 12 bases between. Looked up from germline, CDR1 is MNHEY and CDR2 is SVGAGI. DNA of the CDR3: TGTGCCAGCAAAGCGCGGCTCTTGAACACTGAAGCTTTCTTT. Its translation is CASKARLLNTEAFF.

The CDR3 coding sequence is TGCGCCAGCACCCCGGGGACTAGCGGCCAGCAGACCCAGTACTTC. Its translation is CASTPGTSGQQTQYF. The rearrangement links TRBV5-1 to TRBJ2-5; 11 bases are a match to TRBD2. V lost 6 bases to trimming and J lost 6 bases; unmatched junction nucleotides: 10. Looked up from germline, CDR1 is SGHRS and CDR2 is YFSETQ. This CDR3 contains 15 residues.

The gene calls are TRBV30 and TRBJ1-4, with 8 nucleotides matching TRBD1. CDR3 size: 15 residues. V lost 2 bases, J lost 3 bases, and 5 bases stayed unmatched. The V gene's germline CDR1 is GTSNPN and CDR2 SVGIG (reference sequence). CDR3 region: CAWSTGTGSNEKLFF. For the CDR3, the DNA is TGTGCCTGGAGTACTGGGACAGGTTCTAATGAAAAACTGTTTTTT. The full variable domain, rest sourced from reference TRBV30 and TRBJ1-4, is SQTIHQWPATLVQPVGSPLSLECTVEGTSNPNLYWYRQAAGRGLQLLFYSVGIGQISSEVPQNLSASRPQDRQFILSSKKLLLSDSGFYLCAWSTGTGSNEKLFFGSGTQLSVL.

This chain joins TRBV15 and TRBJ1-5; D is perhaps TRBD1 (6 bases). This CDR3 comprises 15 residues. Germline V gene data show CDR1 as LNHNV and CDR2 as YYDKDF (reference sequence). Deletions cut 5 bases from V and 2 bases from J, with 13 bases between. Here the CDR3 DNA reads TGTGCCACCAGCTTACAGGGCCCTGGCAATCAGCCCCAGCATTTT. This sequence encodes CATSLQGPGNQPQHF.

The CDR3 DNA sequence: TGTGCCAGCAGTTTACGACAGGGCCTCTCTTATGGCTACACCTTC. As protein: CASSLRQGLSYGYTF. This chain connects TRBV27 to TRBJ1-2, with TRBD1 identical over 7 bases. The CDR3 has 15 amino acids. V dropped 2 bases and J dropped 5; count of bases not matched to a gene: 8. The V gene's germline CDR1 is MNHEY and CDR2 SMNVEV (reference sequence).

V and J are TRBV6-1 and TRBJ2-7; maybe TRBD1 (6 bases). V was shortened by 1 base and J by 7 bases, with 11 bases between the two germline ends. CDR3 length: 13 amino acids. Germline V gene lookup returns CDR1 MNHNS and CDR2 SASEGT. For the CDR3, the DNA is TGTGCCAGCAGTGAAGTAAGGGGGTTGGAGCAGTACTTC. It translates to CASSEVRGLEQYF.

The CDR3 loop reads CASSPLEGGDNEQFF. CDR3 coding DNA: TGTGCCAGCAGTCCCCTTGAGGGAGGAGACAATGAGCAGTTCTTC. The chain recombines TRBV2 with TRBJ2-1; TRBD2 might be the D (6 bases). V was trimmed by 5 bases and J by 5 bases, leaving 16 bases between them. The length of the CDR3 is 15 residues. CDR1 SNHLY and CDR2 FYNNEI come from the germline V gene.

The gene calls are TRBV7-8 and TRBJ2-3; D not certain. The V end lost 1 base, the J end lost 0 bases, and 5 bases lay between the germline ends. The germline gives CDR1 SGHVS, CDR2 FQNEAQ. The CDR3 length is 14 residues. This chain's CDR3 is CASSLDTSTDTQYF. CDR3 DNA sequence: TGTGCCAGCAGCTTAGACACAAGCACAGATACGCAGTATTTT. The full variable domain, with the rest looked up from reference TRBV7-8 and TRBJ2-3, is GAGVSQSPRYKVAKRGQDVALRCDPISGHVSLFWYQQALGQGPEFLTYFQNEAQLDKSGLPSDRFFAERPEGSVSTLKIQRTQQEDSAVYLCASSLDTSTDTQYFGPGTRLTVL.

The chain combines TRBV2 with TRBJ2-1; TRBD1 might be the D (6 bases). Trimming left V 5 bases short and J 4 bases short, with 15 bases between. This CDR3 comprises 15 residues. From germline, CDR1 is SNHLY and CDR2 FYNNEI. CDR3 region: CASSTGHRIYNEQFF. CDR3 DNA: TGTGCCAGCAGTACGGGACACAGAATATACAATGAGCAGTTCTTC.

This chain links TRBV6-5 with TRBJ2-4; no clear D gene. The ends were cut back, 6 bases at V and 7 bases at J, with 13 bases in the middle. Germline V gene data show CDR1 as MNHEY and CDR2 as SVGAGI. This CDR3 contains 13 residues. The CDR3 here is CASRSIGWNIQYF. CDR3 coding DNA: TGTGCCAGCAGGAGTATTGGTTGGAACATTCAGTACTTC.

In its sample, this clone was seen once. The chain links TRBV4-1 to TRBJ2-1, with 8 bases matching TRBD2. V gave up 3 bases and J gave up 9 bases; unmatched junction bases: 10. This CDR3 comprises 15 residues. Germline CDR1 MGHRA, CDR2 YSYEKL. The CDR3 DNA follows: TGCGCCAGCAGCCAGTCAGCGGGAGTCCGGGGTGAGCAGTTCTTC. Encoded protein: CASSQSAGVRGEQFF.

The chain uses TRBV28 and TRBJ2-3; D is unresolved. V was trimmed by 6 bases and J by 5 bases, leaving 12 bases between them. This CDR3 is 13 amino acids long. Germline lookup yields CDR1 MDHEN and CDR2 SYDVKM. CDR3 loop: CASSPSGIDTQYF. The CDR3 region has the DNA TGTGCCAGCAGCCCCTCGGGTATAGATACGCAGTATTTT.

This chain uses TRBV7-9 with TRBJ2-7; 9 nucleotides match TRBD1. The CDR3 runs 15 residues. Germline lookup yields CDR1 SEHNR and CDR2 FQNEAQ (reference sequence). V lost 10 bases, J lost 2 bases, and 12 bases stayed unmatched. CDR3 coding DNA: TGTGCCATATCCCTCCGGGACAGGGACCCCTACGAGCAGTACTTC. Protein product: CAISLRDRDPYEQYF.

The chain links TRBV30 to TRBJ2-7; D is perhaps TRBD2 (5 bases). The CDR3 extends over 13 amino acids. Trimming left V 5 bases short and J 0 bases short, with 11 bases between. Germline V gives CDR1 GTSNPN, CDR2 SVGIG (reference sequence). The CDR3 region has the DNA TGTGCCTGGTCTATAGCGTTCTCCTACGAGCAGTACTTC. Translated, it gives CAWSIAFSYEQYF.

This chain connects TRBV28 to TRBJ2-7, with 8 positions matching TRBD2. J gave up 4 bases and V 4 bases, and 12 bases lay outside the gene matches. The V gene's germline CDR1 is MDHEN and CDR2 SYDVKM. CDR3 length: 16 residues. The CDR3 reads CASSSPGFRGRYEQYF. The CDR3, as DNA: TGTGCCAGCAGTTCCCCCGGTTTTCGCGGGAGGTACGAGCAGTACTTC.